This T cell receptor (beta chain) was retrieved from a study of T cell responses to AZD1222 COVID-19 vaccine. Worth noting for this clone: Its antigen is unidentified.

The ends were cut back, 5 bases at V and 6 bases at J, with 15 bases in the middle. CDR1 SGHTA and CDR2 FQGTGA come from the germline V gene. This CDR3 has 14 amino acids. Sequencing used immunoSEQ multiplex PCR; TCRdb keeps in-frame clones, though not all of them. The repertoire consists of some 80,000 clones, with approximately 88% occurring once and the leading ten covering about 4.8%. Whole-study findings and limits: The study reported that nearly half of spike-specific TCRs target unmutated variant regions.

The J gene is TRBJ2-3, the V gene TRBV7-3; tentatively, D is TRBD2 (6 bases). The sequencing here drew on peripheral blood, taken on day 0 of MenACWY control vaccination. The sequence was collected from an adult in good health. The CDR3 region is CASSLFGGADTQYF. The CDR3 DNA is TGTGCCAGCAGCCTCTTCGGGGGAGCCGATACGCAGTATTTT.